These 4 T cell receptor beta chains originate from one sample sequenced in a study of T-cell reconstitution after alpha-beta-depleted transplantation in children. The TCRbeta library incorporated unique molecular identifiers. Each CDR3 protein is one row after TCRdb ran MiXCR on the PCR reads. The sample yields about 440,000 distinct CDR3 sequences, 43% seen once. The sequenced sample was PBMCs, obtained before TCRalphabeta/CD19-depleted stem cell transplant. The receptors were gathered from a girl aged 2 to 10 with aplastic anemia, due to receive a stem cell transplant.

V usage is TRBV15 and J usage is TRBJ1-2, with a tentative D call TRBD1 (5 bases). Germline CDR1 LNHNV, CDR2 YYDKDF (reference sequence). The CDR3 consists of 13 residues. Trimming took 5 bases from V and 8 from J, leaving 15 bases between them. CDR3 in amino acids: CATSPGHLRGYTF. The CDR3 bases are TGTGCCACCAGCCCCGGACATTTACGAGGCTACACCTTC. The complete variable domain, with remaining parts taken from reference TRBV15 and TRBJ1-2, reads DAMVIQNPRYQVTQFGKPVTLSCSQTLNHNVMYWYQQKSSQAPKLLFHYYDKDFNNEADTPDNFQSRRPNTSFCFLDIRSPGLGDTAMYLCATSPGHLRGYTFGSGTRLTVV.

The CDR3 nucleotides read TGTGCCAGCATGCTTAGAAGGGACGGCCAGGGCGAGCAGTACTTC. Residues: CASMLRRDGQGEQYF. The chain uses TRBV7-2 and TRBJ2-7; D might be TRBD1 or TRBD2, each matching 5 bases. V was clipped by 7 bases and J by 6 bases, with 22 bases between them. The CDR3 runs to 15 residues. Looked up from germline, CDR1 is SGHTA and CDR2 is FQGNSA.

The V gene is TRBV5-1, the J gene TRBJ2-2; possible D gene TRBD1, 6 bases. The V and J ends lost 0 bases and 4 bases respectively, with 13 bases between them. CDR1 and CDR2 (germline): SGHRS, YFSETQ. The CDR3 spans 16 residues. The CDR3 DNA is TGCGCCAGCAGCTTGGTCGACAGGTCAATCACCGGGGAGCTGTTTTTT. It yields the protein CASSLVDRSITGELFF.

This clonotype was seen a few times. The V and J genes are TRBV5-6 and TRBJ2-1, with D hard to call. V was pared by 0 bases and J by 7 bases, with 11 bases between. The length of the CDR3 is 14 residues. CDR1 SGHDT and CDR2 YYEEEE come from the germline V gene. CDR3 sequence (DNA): TGTGCCAGCAGCTTGGAGCTATTGTGGAATGAGCAGTTCTTC. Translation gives CASSLELLWNEQFF.